This T cell receptor (beta chain) was sequenced in a study of vaccination and CD4 T cells after COVID-19. Looking at the study overall: The makeup of the convalescents was six males and four females, two of them Hispanic.

Oncomine TCR Beta short-read sequencing was applied to DNA from cultured CD4+ T cells. From the PCR reads, TCRdb called clonotypes with MiXCR, one entry per CDR3 protein. The sample holds roughly 12,000 distinct CDR3 sequences, about three quarters seen once. Study-wide results and caveats: Convalescent patients displayed a median approximately 90% of reactive clones emerging only post-vaccination.

CDR3 size: 14 residues. V lost 1 base and J 2 bases, leaving 9 bases between the germline ends. Germline CDR1 and CDR2: MGHDK and SYGVNS. The treatment here: approximately nine-day PBMC culture with coronavirus spike peptide pools or control peptides (ViraFEST assay). The ViraFEST method relied on peptide pools to expand antigen-specific T cells, followed by TCR sequencing. Positive PCR dates ranged from March to December 2020; these dates predated US Alpha, Beta and Delta variants. Regarding this clonotype: The antigen remains undetermined.

This rearrangement joins TRBV25-1 to TRBJ2-7; no definite D call. Sequenced input: CD4+ T cells from blood, cultured in vitro. This sequence was found in a human donor who had recovered from COVID-19. DNA of the CDR3: TGTGCCAGCAGTGAATTTGGGTCTACCTACGAGCAGTACTTC. Amino acids: CASSEFGSTYEQYF.